Listed below are T cell receptor beta chains from one sample, sequenced in a study of cytomegalovirus exposure and HLA in healthy donors. Assay used: immunoSEQ multiplex PCR; TCRdb lists only in-frame clones, some missing. Counted here are some 150,000 clones, more than 70% occurring once; the ten biggest clones make up over 2%. Sequenced material: PBMCs. The origin of the receptors is a man between 50 and 59 years old in good health and CMV-seronegative. Both conserved end residues are part of each CDR3.

>TRBV9
CASSVATRGDTQYF
>TRBV5-1
CASRRERSDEQFF
>TRBV18
CASSPGLTNTGELFF
>TRBV5-1
CASGEGRGSNEQFF
>TRBV13
CASSLATAQNTGELFF
>TRBV6-5
CASSRGSDTQYF
>TRBV18
CASSPGGLSEKLFF
>TRBV5-1
CASGRGSWDYEQYF
>TRBV5-6
CASSLRRTGRNTGELFF
>TRBV6-5
CASSWTSGRTYEQYF
>TRBV19
CASSILRTGMNTEAFF
>TRBV29-1
CSVQALYEQYF
>TRBV2
CASSEDRYSNQPQHF
>TRBV5-1
CASSLVTENTEAFF
>TRBV2
CASNRLGYNEQFF
>TRBV30
CAWSLDRGRGELFF
>TRBV7-2
CASSERAYEQYF
>TRBV5-5
CASSFAGGNEKLFF
>TRBV5-1
CASSERQGHMGRGYNEQFF
>TRBV6-1
CASRGHKVNYGYTF
>TRBV27
CASSHLKGLQGNEQFF
>TRBV27
CASSVDRGMETQYF
>TRBV19
CASSGTDQETQYF
>TRBV7-8
CASSLGGWDEKLFF
>TRBV7-2
CASSLYYAGKNIQYF
>TRBV10-1
CASPNRGSYTF
>TRBV5-1
CASSLFLAGGPYEQYF
>TRBV12-5
CASGLVQGAGADTQYF
>TRBV28
CASRQGRTLAKNIQYF
>TRBV7-9
CASSQKETGSSGELFF
>TRBV30
CAWKAGHSGNTIYF
>TRBV6-5
CASSKGDFTNYEQYF
>TRBV27
CASSRVPGQGGDTEAFF
>TRBV18
CASSPSTGRIQFF
>TRBV4-1
CASSQTKGGADYGYTF
>TRBV7-9
CASSPSGNQPQHF
>TRBV5-1
CASSLVADTYYGYTF
>TRBV11-2
CASRPTSGNTGELFF
>TRBV6-1
CASSEGLVNTEAFF
>TRBV19
CASSYTGDQPQHF
>TRBV2
CASSRGSNTGELFF
>TRBV12-5
CASGLMAYEQYF
>TRBV27
CASSFKGQGAVQPQHF
>TRBV18
CASSAGSSATDTQYF
>TRBV18
CASSLSSSSNSGNTIYF
>TRBV9
CASSARGDSYEQYF
>TRBV9
CASSGASGAYEQYF
>TRBV7-2
CASSPSGSAYNEQFF
>TRBV27
CASSLFGGVGPEAFF
>TRBV30
CAWADRMNTEAFF
>TRBV19
CASRPLTGTGGMTANTEAFF
>TRBV2
CASRLLVLNSPLHF
>TRBV5-4
CASSLVSTSLYEQYF
>TRBV27
CASSLSTGNYEQYF
>TRBV11-2
CASSPQGQYEAFF
>TRBV29-1
CSVTSGGLSEQYF